The 9 T cell receptor beta chains given below trace back to one sample, sequenced in a study of T cell clonality in common variable immunodeficiency. Sequencing used immunoSEQ multiplex PCR; TCRdb keeps in-frame clones, though not all of them. This record lists roughly 32,000 clones, none seen once only, and the top ten clones contain 3.5% to 4.5%. Sequenced: peripheral blood mononuclear cells. The receptors come from a person aged 18 to 75 in good health.

This clone came up a few times. The sequenced fragment ends 3 residues before the CDR3 boundary, so the rest is inferred from the germline J gene. V usage is TRBV11-2 and J usage is TRBJ2-7; D may be TRBD1 (6 bases). The V end was cut by 2 bases, the J end by 2 bases, with 10 bases between. CDR3 length: 14 amino acids. Germline V gene data show CDR1 as SGHAT and CDR2 as FQNNGV. The CDR3 region is CASSLYTGTYEQYF. The CDR3 DNA, read in part, is TGTGCCAGCAGCTTATATACAGGGACCTACGAG.

This clone has at least ten counts. Read sequence stops 3 residues before the CDR3 end, and the germline J gene provides the missing end. The chain uses TRBV6-4 and TRBJ2-3, with TRBD2 matching 10 bases. Losses at the gene ends were 2 bases for V and 2 bases for J; bases not matched to a gene: 1. CDR3 size: 15 residues. Per the germline V gene, CDR1 is MRHNA and CDR2 is SNTAGT. Here the CDR3 reads CASSDGTSDTDTQYF. CDR3 DNA (partial): TGTGCCAGCAGTGACGGGACTAGCGACACAGATACG.

Comments on this clone: Read sequence stops 3 residues before the CDR3 end, and the germline J gene provides the missing end. The chain recombines TRBV7-2 with TRBJ1-1; TRBD1 matches 7 bases. The CDR3 loop spans 12 amino acids. Germline V gene data show CDR1 as SGHTA and CDR2 as FQGNSA. CDR3 in amino acids: CASSLVTGFAFF. The DNA read from the CDR3 is TGTGCCAGCAGCTTAGTGACAGGGTTT.

Only a few counts were recorded for this clone. The CDR3 end lies 3 residues beyond the end of the read and is filled in from the germline J gene. This chain uses TRBV18 with TRBJ2-3; weak D call: TRBD2 (5 bases). CDR1 KGHSH and CDR2 LQKENI come from the germline V gene. CDR3 length: 16 residues. CDR3 DNA (partial): TGTGCCAGCTCACCACTGGATATCGGGGAACGTCAGCCG. Amino acid sequence: CASSPLDIGERQP. The full CDR3 is CASSPLDIGERQPQYF.

This clone was seen repeatedly, ten times or more. Sequencing ends 3 residues short of the CDR3 end; the germline J gene provides the rest. This rearrangement joins TRBV10-3 to TRBJ1-5; 10 bases line up with TRBD1. The CDR3 has 14 residues. CDR1 is ENHRY and CDR2 is SYGVKD in the germline V gene. J gave up 6 bases and V 5 bases, and 4 bases lay outside the gene matches. The CDR3: CAISQDRGFQPQHF. The part of the CDR3 DNA that was read is TGTGCCATCAGTCAGGACAGGGGGTTTCAGCCC.

In its sample, this clone was seen many times. With the read ending 3 residues before the CDR3 end, the germline J gene is used to fill in that end. The chain employs TRBV29-1 and TRBJ1-2; D ambiguous. This CDR3 spans 12 amino acids. The germline gives CDR1 SQVTM, CDR2 ANQGSEA. V was shortened by 6 bases and J by 2 bases, with 10 bases between the two germline ends. The CDR3 protein is CSVPTVNYGYTF. Partial CDR3 DNA: TGCAGCGTCCCAACTGTAAACTATGGC.

This clone was seen a few times. Coverage ceases 3 residues before the CDR3 finishes, and the germline J gene fills in the end. The V and J genes are TRBV11-1 and TRBJ2-7; the match to TRBD1 covers 9 bases. CDR1 and CDR2 (germline): SGHAT, FQDESV (reference sequence). This CDR3 is built from 13 residues. The trim removed 7 bases at V and 5 bases at J, leaving 6 bases unmatched. The CDR3 bases that were read are TGTGCCAGCACCGGGGACAGGGAGGACGAG. Residues: CASTGDREDE. The CDR3 in its entirety is CASTGDREDEQYF.

As for this clone: The read halts 3 residues ahead of the CDR3 end, with the missing end drawn from the germline J gene. The chain joins TRBV20-1 to TRBJ2-3; 9 bases are a match to TRBD1. This CDR3 region has 14 residues. The junction had 5 bases not matched to a gene; V was cut back by 5 bases and J by 2 bases. The germline V gene has CDR1 DFQATT and CDR2 SNEGSKA (reference sequence). The CDR3 bases that were read are TGCAGTGCTGACGGGACAGGGCTCACAGATACG. Translation: CSADGTGLTDT. The CDR3 in full is CSADGTGLTDTQYF.

This clone has at least ten counts. The read gets to within 3 residues of the CDR3 end, and the germline J gene fills in the rest. The chain links TRBV12-5 to TRBJ1-5; 7 positions match TRBD1. The V gene's germline CDR1 is LGHNT and CDR2 FRNRAP. The CDR3 contains 16 residues. V lost 1 base, J lost 5 bases, and 8 bases stayed unmatched. CDR3 sequence reads: CASGLALTGAYQPQHF. The sequenced CDR3 bases are TGTGCTAGTGGTTTGGCACTTACAGGGGCATATCAGCCC.